This TCR beta chain comes out of a study of pediatric ulcerative colitis. TCRdb's table, derived via immunoSEQ multiplex PCR, lists solely in-frame clones and lacks some. The sample has 30,000 to 35,000 clones, roughly 77% seen once. Rectal tissue came from one to two pinch biopsies taken at colonoscopy. The germline V gene encodes CDR1 SGHTA and CDR2 FQGNSA. The CDR3 extends over 11 amino acids. Trimming removed 6 bases at V and 5 bases at J, with 7 bases between. What was sequenced was gut tissue. The chain combines TRBV7-2 with TRBJ1-1; D not certain. The source is a boy younger than 18 with mild ulcerative colitis. The CDR3 reads CASRAITEAFF. CDR3 coding DNA: TGTGCCAGCAGGGCGATTACTGAAGCTTTCTTT.